The 30 T cell receptor beta chains below all came from one sample that was sequenced in a study of T cell responses to AZD1222 COVID-19 vaccine. Only in-frame clones appear in the TCRdb table, and some are missing; sequencing was by immunoSEQ multiplex PCR. The sample includes about 140,000 clones. The sequencing input was peripheral blood. The receptors stem from an adult in good health.

This sequence joins TRBV5-5 and TRBJ1-1, with D perhaps matching TRBD1 (5 bases). V shed 1 base and J shed 1 base, with 17 bases lying between them. Germline V gene data show CDR1 as SGHKS and CDR2 as YYEKEE (reference sequence). CDR3 length equals 17 residues. CDR3 DNA: TGTGCCAGCAGCTTGTTCGGGGGTCGGACATCGAACACTGAAGCTTTCTTT. Translated: CASSLFGGRTSNTEAFF.

CDR3 bases: TGTGCCAGCAGCCAGGCGGGACAGGGTGTTAATGAGCAGTTCTTC. It codes for CASSQAGQGVNEQFF. The chain links TRBV3-1 (or the pseudogene TRBV3-2) to TRBJ2-1, with 9 bases matching TRBD1. This CDR3 contains 15 residues. V trimming: 3 bases; J trimming: 7 bases; junction bases outside the gene matches: 7. Per the germline V gene, CDR1 is LGHDT and CDR2 is YNNKEL (reference sequence).

The chain uses TRBV2 and TRBJ1-2, with D perhaps TRBD1 (5 bases). CDR1 SNHLY and CDR2 FYNNEI come from the germline V gene. The V gene lost 8 bases and the J gene lost 3 bases, with 10 bases spanning the gap. This CDR3 has 12 amino acids. DNA of the CDR3: TGTGCCAGCTCAGACAGTTACTATGGCTACACCTTC. This codes for CASSDSYYGYTF.

The J gene is TRBJ2-3, the V gene TRBV18, with D unresolved. Germline values: CDR1 KGHSH, CDR2 LQKENI. The CDR3 has 16 amino acids. V dropped 5 bases and J dropped 0 bases, with 15 bases sitting between them. CDR3 nucleotide sequence: TGTGCCAGCTCATTAGGTCCACCAACTAGCACAGATACGCAGTATTTT. This codes for CASSLGPPTSTDTQYF.

The V gene is TRBV9, the J gene TRBJ2-1; 10 bases fit TRBD2. Germline CDR1 SGDLS, CDR2 YYNGEE. V lost 4 bases to trimming and J lost 5 bases; unmatched junction nucleotides: 15. This CDR3 has 18 amino acids. CDR3 region: CASSLPGEASGGHNEQFF. The DNA for the CDR3 is TGTGCCAGCAGCCTACCAGGGGAGGCTAGCGGGGGACACAATGAGCAGTTCTTC. The full variable domain, its missing parts supplied by reference TRBV9 and TRBJ2-1, is DSGVTQTPKHLITATGQRVTLRCSPRSGDLSVYWYQQSLDQGLQFLIQYYNGEERAKGNILERFSAQQFPDLHSELNLSSLELGDSALYFCASSLPGEASGGHNEQFFGPGTRLTVL.

The rearrangement joins TRBV27 to TRBJ1-1, with 10 bases aligning to TRBD1. Germline CDR1 is MNHEY and CDR2 is SMNVEV (reference sequence). This CDR3 is 17 amino acids long. Germline trimming cut 1 base from V and 0 bases from J; bases unmatched to any gene: 5. CDR3 in amino acids: CASSLFRDRGMNTEAFF. In DNA form, the CDR3 reads TGTGCCAGCAGTTTATTCCGGGACAGGGGTATGAACACTGAAGCTTTCTTT.

The V and J genes are TRBV7-6 and TRBJ1-1; D perhaps matches TRBD1 (6 bases). Trimming took 4 bases from V and 1 from J, leaving 16 bases between them. There are 16 residues in the CDR3. From germline, CDR1 is SGHVS and CDR2 FNYEAQ. The CDR3 loop is CASSSGTWTENTEAFF. The CDR3 DNA is TGTGCCAGCAGCTCCGGAACTTGGACAGAGAACACTGAAGCTTTCTTT.

V and J are TRBV6-2 or TRBV6-3 and TRBJ2-7; 10 bases agree with TRBD1. The CDR3 spans 18 residues. V shed 2 bases, J shed 6 bases, and the junction held 16 bases outside the gene matches. The germline gives CDR1 MNHEY, CDR2 SVGEGT. CDR3 sequence: CASSYGTGATRGPFEQYF. CDR3 DNA: TGTGCCAGCAGTTACGGGACAGGGGCCACCCGCGGTCCCTTCGAGCAGTACTTC.

The J gene is TRBJ2-7, the V gene TRBV3-1 (or the pseudogene TRBV3-2), with D maybe TRBD1 (5 bases). This CDR3 is built from 14 residues. The ends were cut back, 4 bases at V and 1 base at J, with 11 bases in the middle. Germline V gives CDR1 LGHDT, CDR2 YNNKEL (reference sequence). CDR3 nucleotide sequence: TGTGCCAGCAGCCTAGCCGGACATTCCTACGAGCAGTACTTC. It specifies CASSLAGHSYEQYF.

The J gene is TRBJ2-1, the V gene TRBV6-6, with 10 bases aligning to TRBD1. The germline V gene has CDR1 MNHNY and CDR2 SVGAGI (reference sequence). This CDR3 has 18 residues. Trimming took 6 bases from V and 0 from J; bases not matched to a gene: 11. CDR3 in amino acids: CASRRRTGGRSSYNEQFF. The DNA of the CDR3 is TGTGCCAGCAGACGACGGACAGGGGGAAGAAGCTCCTACAATGAGCAGTTCTTC.

The rearrangement joins TRBV9 to TRBJ1-1; no clear D gene. The germline V and J ends were trimmed by 0 bases and 1 base, with 7 bases remaining between them. The V gene's germline CDR1 is SGDLS and CDR2 YYNGEE. The CDR3 spans 14 residues. The CDR3 bases are TGTGCCAGCAGCGTAGGTCTCAAGAACACTGAAGCTTTCTTT. This encodes CASSVGLKNTEAFF.

The chain joins TRBV11-3 to TRBJ1-1; D is unresolved. The germline CDR1 and CDR2 sequences are SGHNT and YENEEA. CDR3 length: 14 amino acids. V lost 3 bases and J 1 base, leaving 9 bases between the germline ends. CDR3 bases: TGTGCCAGCAGCTTTAGAACAAAGAACACTGAAGCTTTCTTT. Its protein is CASSFRTKNTEAFF.

The J gene is TRBJ1-1, the V gene TRBV11-2, with D maybe TRBD1 (5 bases). Germline CDR1 SGHAT, CDR2 FQNNGV. There are 14 residues in the CDR3. V was trimmed by 3 bases and J by 4 bases, leaving 12 bases between them. CDR3 in DNA: TGTGCCAGCAGCTTCGGGGCGGCGGGCACTGAAGCTTTCTTT. Translation: CASSFGAAGTEAFF.

The chain carries TRBV29-1 and TRBJ1-3; D might be TRBD1 (5 bases). The length of the CDR3 is 14 residues. The germline gives CDR1 SQVTM, CDR2 ANQGSEA. V was cut by 6 bases and J by 4 bases, with 16 bases left in between. The CDR3 nucleotides read TGCAGCGTAGCATCGACAGTGGGAGGAAACACCATATATTTT. It yields the protein CSVASTVGGNTIYF.

This chain joins TRBV7-8 and TRBJ1-2; possibly TRBD1 for D (6 bases). CDR3 length: 13 residues. Germline CDR1 reads SGHVS; CDR2 reads FQNEAQ. V lost 5 bases and J lost 8, with 15 bases in between. CDR3 DNA: TGTGCCAGCAGCCCCGCTAGGGACACCGGCTACACCTTC. It encodes CASSPARDTGYTF.

The rearrangement uses TRBV19 and TRBJ1-6, with TRBD1 as a possible D gene (5 bases). Looked up from germline, CDR1 is LNHDA and CDR2 is SQIVND (reference sequence). Trimming pared 4 bases from V and 7 bases from J, leaving 11 bases between. The CDR3 has 14 residues. The CDR3, as DNA: TGTGCCAGTAGTAACCGGCAGGGCAATTCACCCCTCCACTTT. It codes for CASSNRQGNSPLHF.

The chain recombines TRBV4-3 with TRBJ2-3; tentatively, D is TRBD1 or TRBD2 (5 bases each). This CDR3 comprises 14 residues. Germline V gene lookup returns CDR1 LGHNA and CDR2 YSLEER. V lost 5 bases to trimming and J lost 4 bases, with 13 bases between them. The CDR3: CASSAQGAADTQYF. The CDR3 DNA reads TGCGCCAGCAGCGCCCAGGGAGCGGCAGATACGCAGTATTTT.

On this clone: Other nucleotide sequences in the sample specify the same CDR3. The chain joins TRBV18 to TRBJ1-1, with a weak D call TRBD1 (6 bases). CDR3 length: 14 amino acids. Germline lookup yields CDR1 KGHSH and CDR2 LQKENI. Trimming pared 1 base from V and 1 base from J, leaving 7 bases between. The CDR3 DNA reads as TGTGCCAGCTCACCACAGGGGGGGAACACTGAAGCTTTCTTT. Its protein is CASSPQGGNTEAFF.

The chain is built from TRBV5-4 and TRBJ2-7, with 8 bases matching TRBD2. Trimming at V came to 4 bases and at J to 2 bases, leaving 8 bases not matched to a gene. Germline assignment: CDR1 SGHNT and CDR2 YYREEE (reference sequence). This CDR3 contains 15 residues. CDR3 loop: CASSAGLAQAYEQYF. The DNA for the CDR3 is TGTGCCAGCAGCGCCGGACTAGCCCAAGCCTACGAGCAGTACTTC.

This chain connects TRBV18 to TRBJ1-6, with 7 bases identical to TRBD1. With 3 bases clipped from V and 2 bases from J, the junction kept 10 bases outside the gene matches. Germline-derived CDR1 and CDR2 are KGHSH and LQKENI. The CDR3 consists of 18 residues. CDR3 residues: CASSPRPGGGTYNSPLHF. As DNA, the CDR3 is TGTGCCAGCTCACCCCGTCCAGGGGGAGGAACCTATAATTCACCCCTCCACTTT. Full variable domain (missing parts from reference TRBV18 and TRBJ1-6): NAGVMQNPRHLVRRRGQEARLRCSPMKGHSHVYWYRQLPEEGLKFMVYLQKENIIDESGMPKERFSAEFPKEGPSILRIQQVVRGDSAAYFCASSPRPGGGTYNSPLHFGNGTRLTVT.

The gene calls are TRBV29-1 and TRBJ1-1; weak D call: TRBD1 (5 bases). This CDR3 has 12 amino acids. The germline CDR1 and CDR2 sequences are SQVTM and ANQGSEA. Trimming pared 6 bases from V and 3 bases from J, leaving 11 bases between. For the CDR3, the DNA is TGCAGCGTGGCTGCAGGGTACACTGAAGCTTTCTTT. Translated: CSVAAGYTEAFF.

The rearrangement joins TRBV9 to TRBJ1-2, with 7 bases matching TRBD1. Germline V gives CDR1 SGDLS, CDR2 YYNGEE. Germline trimming cut 3 bases from V and 2 bases from J; bases unmatched to any gene: 7. There are 15 residues in the CDR3. The CDR3 coding sequence is TGTGCCAGCAGCGGACCGGACAGGAGAAACTATGGCTACACCTTC. It translates to CASSGPDRRNYGYTF. The full variable domain, in which reference TRBV9 and TRBJ1-2 provide the parts outside the CDR3, is DSGVTQTPKHLITATGQRVTLRCSPRSGDLSVYWYQQSLDQGLQFLIQYYNGEERAKGNILERFSAQQFPDLHSELNLSSLELGDSALYFCASSGPDRRNYGYTFGSGTRLTVV.

The chain carries TRBV3-1 (or the pseudogene TRBV3-2) and TRBJ2-3; 9 nucleotides match TRBD2. The trim removed 4 bases at V and 8 bases at J, leaving 7 bases unmatched. CDR3 length: 14 residues. CDR1 is LGHDT, CDR2 YNNKEL, per germline (reference sequence). DNA for the CDR3: TGTGCCAGCAGCCCCACGGGCGGGAGGGGTACGCAGTATTTT. Protein product: CASSPTGGRGTQYF.

CDR3 sequence: CAWRKQGVNTEAFF. In DNA form, the CDR3 reads TGTGCCTGGCGAAAACAGGGAGTAAACACTGAAGCTTTCTTT. J is TRBJ1-1 and V is TRBV30, with D perhaps matching TRBD1 (6 bases). This CDR3 is 14 amino acids long. Trimming pared 5 bases from V and 2 bases from J, leaving 15 bases between. CDR1 GTSNPN and CDR2 SVGIG come from the germline V gene (reference sequence). Looking up the rest from reference TRBV30 and TRBJ1-1 gives the full variable domain: SQTIHQWPATLVQPVGSPLSLECTVEGTSNPNLYWYRQAAGRGLQLLFYSVGIGQISSEVPQNLSASRPQDRQFILSSKKLLLSDSGFYLCAWRKQGVNTEAFFGQGTRLTVV.

The CDR3 nucleotides read TGTGCCAGCAGCGTCAACCCGGGACCGATCTCCTACGAGCAGTACTTC. It translates to CASSVNPGPISYEQYF. The chain couples TRBV7-2 to TRBJ2-7; D is possibly TRBD1 or TRBD2 (5 bases each). Deletions cut 5 bases from V and 0 bases from J, with 17 bases between. This CDR3 contains 16 residues. Germline V CDR1 and CDR2: SGHTA, FQGNSA.

The chain has TRBV19 and TRBJ2-7; either TRBD1 or TRBD2 may supply D (5 bases each). Deletions cut 4 bases from V and 3 bases from J, with 10 bases between. Germline values: CDR1 LNHDA, CDR2 SQIVND (reference sequence). This CDR3 has 13 amino acids. CDR3 in DNA: TGTGCCAGTAGTAATGGGGGTTACTACGAGCAGTACTTC. Translated, it gives CASSNGGYYEQYF.

This chain links TRBV15 with TRBJ1-5; the D is unclear. CDR3 length equals 15 residues. Germline V gene lookup returns CDR1 LNHNV and CDR2 YYDKDF (reference sequence). V was pared by 5 bases and J by 2 bases, with 13 bases between. DNA of the CDR3: TGTGCCACCAGCCCTACCGGGTCCCGCAATCAGCCCCAGCATTTT. It translates to CATSPTGSRNQPQHF.

V gene TRBV4-1 combines with J gene TRBJ1-4; the D is unclear. V shed 0 bases and J shed 14 bases, with 13 bases lying between them. The CDR3 covers 13 residues. In germline, CDR1 is MGHRA, CDR2 YSYEKL. CDR3 sequence (DNA): TGCGCCAGCAGCCAAGATCAGGAGGGTATCCTGTTTTTT. Amino acid sequence: CASSQDQEGILFF.

V gene TRBV11-3 combines with J gene TRBJ2-3, with TRBD1 matching 9 bases. Trimming took 4 bases from V and 6 from J; bases not matched to a gene: 8. This CDR3 is built from 15 residues. The germline V gene has CDR1 SGHNT and CDR2 YENEEA. The CDR3 reads CASSSRDREIDTQYF. In DNA form, the CDR3 reads TGTGCCAGCAGCTCCCGGGACAGGGAGATTGATACGCAGTATTTT.

CDR3 in amino acids: CASSIPLGNRGSQETQYF. The CDR3 DNA reads TGTGCCAGTAGTATTCCGTTAGGGAACAGGGGATCCCAAGAGACCCAGTACTTC. This rearrangement joins TRBV19 to TRBJ2-5; 7 nucleotides align to TRBD1. Trimming took 3 bases from V and 1 from J; bases not matched to a gene: 14. Germline CDR1 reads LNHDA; CDR2 reads SQIVND (reference sequence). The CDR3 runs 18 residues.